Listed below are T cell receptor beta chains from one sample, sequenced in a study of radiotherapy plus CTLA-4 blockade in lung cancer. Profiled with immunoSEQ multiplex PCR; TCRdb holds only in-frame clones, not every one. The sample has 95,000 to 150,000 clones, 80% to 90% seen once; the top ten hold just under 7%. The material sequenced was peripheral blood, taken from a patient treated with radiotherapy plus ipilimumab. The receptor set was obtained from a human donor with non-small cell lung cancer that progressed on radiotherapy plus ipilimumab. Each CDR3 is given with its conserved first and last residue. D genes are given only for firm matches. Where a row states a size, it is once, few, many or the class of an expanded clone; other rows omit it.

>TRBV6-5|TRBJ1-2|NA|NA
TGTGCCAGCAGTCTCGACCGGGCGGATGGCTACACCTTC
CASSLDRADGYTF
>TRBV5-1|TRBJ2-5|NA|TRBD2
TGCGCCAGCAGCTTGAAGCTGACTAGCGGTGTGACCCAGTACTTC
CASSLKLTSGVTQYF
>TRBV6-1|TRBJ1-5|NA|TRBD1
TGTGCCAGCAGTGTTCTGACAGGGGGCAATCAGCCCCAGCATTTT
CASSVLTGGNQPQHF
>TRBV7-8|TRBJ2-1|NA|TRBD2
TGTGCCAGCAGCTTTCTAGCGGGGACTGGTGAGCAGTTCTTC
CASSFLAGTGEQFF
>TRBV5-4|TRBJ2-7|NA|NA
TGTGCCAGCAGCCCCGGACAGAACTACGAGCAGTACTTC
CASSPGQNYEQYF
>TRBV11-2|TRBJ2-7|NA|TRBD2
TGTGCCAGCAGCCCAACTAGCGGGAGGGGCGAGCAGTACTTC
CASSPTSGRGEQYF
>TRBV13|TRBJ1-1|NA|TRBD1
TGTGCCAGCAATACAGGGGTTGGCACTGAAGCTTTCTTT
CASNTGVGTEAFF
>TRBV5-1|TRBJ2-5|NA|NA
TGCGCCAGCAGCTTGGATGGGACGGGCCAAGAGACCCAGTACTTC
CASSLDGTGQETQYF
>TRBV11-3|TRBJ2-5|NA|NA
TGTGCCAGCAGCCTACAACGGATGGAGACCCAGTACTTC
CASSLQRMETQYF
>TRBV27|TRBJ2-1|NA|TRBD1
TGTGCCAGCAGTCGCCGGACAGGTTACAATGAGCAGTTCTTC
CASSRRTGYNEQFF
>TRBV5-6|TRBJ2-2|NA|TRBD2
TGTGCCAGCAGCCCGGGACTAGCGACCGGGGAGCTGTTTTTT
CASSPGLATGELFF
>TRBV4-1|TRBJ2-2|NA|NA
TGCGCCAGCAGCCATCCTAGTAGGGAAAGTAAGGCCGGGGAGCTGTTTTTT
CASSHPSRESKAGELFF
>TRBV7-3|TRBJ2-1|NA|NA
TGTGCCAGCAGCCCCCACCAAGAAAAACCGTACAATGAGCAGTTCTTC
CASSPHQEKPYNEQFF
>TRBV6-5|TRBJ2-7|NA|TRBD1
TGTGCCAGCAGTTACGTGGGGACAGGGAACTCCTACGAGCAGTACTTC
CASSYVGTGNSYEQYF
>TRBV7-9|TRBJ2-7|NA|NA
TGTGCCAGCAGCTTACAGGGTGGCGGGGAATACGAGCAGTACTTC
CASSLQGGGEYEQYF
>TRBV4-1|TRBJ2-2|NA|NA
TGCGCCAGCAGCCGTGGGAAGCTAGCCGGGGAGCTGTTTTTT
CASSRGKLAGELFF
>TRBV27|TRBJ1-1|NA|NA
TGTGCCAGCAGTTTGGGGGGGAGCACTGAAGCTTTCTTT
CASSLGGSTEAFF
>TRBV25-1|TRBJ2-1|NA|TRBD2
TGTGCCAGCAGTGAATCGGGACTAGCGGGACTCAATGAGCAGTTCTTC
CASSESGLAGLNEQFF
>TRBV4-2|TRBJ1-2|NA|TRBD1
TGTGCCAGCAGCCAAGTTTTGAGGGGACAGCGCAAGTCTGGCTACACCTTC
CASSQVLRGQRKSGYTF
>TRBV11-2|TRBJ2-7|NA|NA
TGTGCCAGCAGCTTATCGGTAGGAGGAGAGCAGTACTTC
CASSLSVGGEQYF
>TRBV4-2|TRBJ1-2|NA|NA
TGTGCCAGCAGCCAAGAGGGGCAGATCGTCTATGGCTACACCTTC
CASSQEGQIVYGYTF
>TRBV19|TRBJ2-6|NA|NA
TGTGCCAGTAGGAGGACAGCTGGGGCCAACGTCCTGACTTTC
CASRRTAGANVLTF
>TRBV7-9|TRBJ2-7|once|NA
TGTGCCAGCAGCTTAGCCGGCAGGGCAACCTACGAGCAGTACTTC
CASSLAGRATYEQYF
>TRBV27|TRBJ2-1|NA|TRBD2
TGTGCCAGCAGTTTACGCGGGAGGGCCCGCAATGAGCAGTTCTTC
CASSLRGRARNEQFF
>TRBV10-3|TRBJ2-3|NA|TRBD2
TGTGCCATCAGTGCGAGCGGGAACTATGGCACAGATACGCAGTATTTT
CAISASGNYGTDTQYF
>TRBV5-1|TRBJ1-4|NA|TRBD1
TGCGCCAGCAGCGTTACAGGGGCTGCTAGTGAAAAACTGTTTTTT
CASSVTGAASEKLFF
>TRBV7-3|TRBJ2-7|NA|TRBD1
TGTGCCAGCAGCCCCGGACAGGGACCCTACGAGCAGTACTTC
CASSPGQGPYEQYF
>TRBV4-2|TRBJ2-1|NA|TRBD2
TGTGCCAGCAGCCAAGCCAAGAGGGACTATGTAGATGAGCAGTTCTTC
CASSQAKRDYVDEQFF
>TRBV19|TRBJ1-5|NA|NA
TGTGCCAGTAGTATCGGGACCCTTAATCAGCCCCAGCATTTT
CASSIGTLNQPQHF
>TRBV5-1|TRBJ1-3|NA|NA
TGCGCCAGCAGCTTAGGAGACGCTGGAAACACCATATATTTT
CASSLGDAGNTIYF
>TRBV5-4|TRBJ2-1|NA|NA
TGTGCCAGCAGCTACGGGGGGCAGGGGTTTGCCAATGAGCAGTTCTTC
CASSYGGQGFANEQFF
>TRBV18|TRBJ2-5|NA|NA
TGTGCCAGCTCACCACCGGCAGGGCAAGAGACCCAGTACTTC
CASSPPAGQETQYF
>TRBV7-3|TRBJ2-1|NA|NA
TGTGCCAGCAGCCCAACTGGGCTTTCAGGAGCCAATGAGCAGTTCTTC
CASSPTGLSGANEQFF
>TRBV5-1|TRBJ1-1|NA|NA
TGCGCCAGCAGCCCTCTCCTTGGTGCGAACACTGAAGCTTTCTTT
CASSPLLGANTEAFF
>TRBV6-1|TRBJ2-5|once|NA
TGTGCCAGCAGTGGAGGAGGGACGACCCAGTACTTC
CASSGGGTTQYF
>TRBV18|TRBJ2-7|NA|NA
TGTGCCAGCTCACCATCGATCCCAGGGATCGACGAGCAGTACTTC
CASSPSIPGIDEQYF
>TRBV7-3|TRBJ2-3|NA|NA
TGTGCCAGCAGCCTTGGGGTAGTCACAGATACGCAGTATTTT
CASSLGVVTDTQYF
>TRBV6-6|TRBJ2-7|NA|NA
TGTGCCAGCAGTGGACGGGCGACGTCTAGCTCCTACGAGCAGTACTTC
CASSGRATSSSYEQYF
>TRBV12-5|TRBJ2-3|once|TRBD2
TGTGCTAGTGGTTTTTGGACTAGCGGGAGAAGTACGCAGTATTTT
CASGFWTSGRSTQYF
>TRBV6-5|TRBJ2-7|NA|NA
TGTGCCAGCAGTTCCCGAATGGGCCGGGTGTACTTC
CASSSRMGRVYF
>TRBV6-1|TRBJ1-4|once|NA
TGTGCCAGCAGTGAAGCGGGGCAGCAAGGTAAACTGTTTTTT
CASSEAGQQGKLFF
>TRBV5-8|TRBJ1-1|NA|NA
TGTGCCAGCAGCTTGTTGGATGAAGCTTTCTTT
CASSLLDEAFF
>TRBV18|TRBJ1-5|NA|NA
TGTGCCAGCTCACCACAGGGAGTGGTTCAGCCCCAGCATTTT
CASSPQGVVQPQHF
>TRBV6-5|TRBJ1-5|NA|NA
TGTGCCAGCAAAGACAGTATCAATCAGCCCCAGCATTTT
CASKDSINQPQHF